This is a list of T cell receptor beta chains from one sample in a study of early T cells in non-severe SARS-CoV-2 infection. Each CDR3 protein gets one entry after TCRdb re-called the 5' RACE reads with MiXCR. The repertoire holds about 77,000 distinct CDR3 sequences, with approximately 5% as singletons. The sequencing here drew on whole blood, taken at baseline. The receptor set was obtained from an adult who was a healthcare worker with PCR-confirmed SARS-CoV-2 infection or an uninfected control (not recorded which). The CDR3 runs from the conserved cysteine through the conserved F or W. Each record gives: clone size, D gene, V gene, CDR3 protein. A D gene is named only where the DNA matches it firmly. Clone size is not always given. Where it is, it says once, few, many or a class for expanded clones.

clone size: -; D gene: -; V gene: TRBV4-2; CDR3 protein: CASSPTGSRNEQFF
clone size: few; D gene: -; V gene: TRBV10-3; CDR3 protein: CAISELGGPANSPLHF
clone size: -; D gene: -; V gene: TRBV7-9; CDR3 protein: CASSPTVVNTEAFF
clone size: many; D gene: -; V gene: TRBV5-6; CDR3 protein: CASSGGPGQKYEQYF
clone size: few; D gene: TRBD1; V gene: TRBV29-1; CDR3 protein: CSVYRGTDNEQFF
clone size: many; D gene: TRBD1; V gene: TRBV12-3/TRBV12-4; CDR3 protein: CASSLKGQGMGNQPQHF
clone size: many; D gene: -; V gene: TRBV5-1; CDR3 protein: CASSVAGTIFYEQYF
clone size: many; D gene: -; V gene: TRBV11-3; CDR3 protein: CASSLASGTGIQYF
clone size: -; D gene: TRBD2; V gene: TRBV6-6; CDR3 protein: CASSPTSGANYEQYF
clone size: -; D gene: TRBD1; V gene: TRBV10-3; CDR3 protein: CAISEGVWTGRGNEQFF
clone size: few; D gene: TRBD1; V gene: TRBV28; CDR3 protein: CASRGTGPNEQFF
clone size: few; D gene: -; V gene: TRBV28; CDR3 protein: CASSPVSISYNEQFF
clone size: many; D gene: -; V gene: TRBV5-4; CDR3 protein: CASSLAPNSRTEAFF
clone size: many; D gene: -; V gene: TRBV5-4; CDR3 protein: CASSFPGRVGGYTF
clone size: few; D gene: -; V gene: TRBV4-1; CDR3 protein: CASSPRQGSNTEAFF
clone size: few; D gene: -; V gene: TRBV9; CDR3 protein: CASGSGAGTGELFF
clone size: few; D gene: -; V gene: TRBV20-1; CDR3 protein: CSASGTPDMPYEQYF
clone size: many; D gene: -; V gene: TRBV19; CDR3 protein: CASRLGVINTGELFF
clone size: -; D gene: TRBD2; V gene: TRBV5-5; CDR3 protein: CASSLDRKSGLAYNEQFF
clone size: many; D gene: TRBD2; V gene: TRBV6-2/TRBV6-3; CDR3 protein: CASSYRLAAKGPKSYNEQFF
clone size: -; D gene: TRBD2; V gene: TRBV12-3/TRBV12-4; CDR3 protein: CASSLTGGTYNEQFF
clone size: many; D gene: -; V gene: TRBV12-3/TRBV12-4; CDR3 protein: CASSWVGLQETQYF
clone size: few; D gene: TRBD1; V gene: TRBV20-1; CDR3 protein: CSAKQGTGVTDTQYF
clone size: few; D gene: -; V gene: TRBV6-5; CDR3 protein: CASSYSKWAGTGELFF
clone size: few; D gene: -; V gene: TRBV19; CDR3 protein: CASSPDPHEQYF
clone size: many; D gene: -; V gene: TRBV20-1; CDR3 protein: CSARAQPGANVLTF
clone size: many; D gene: -; V gene: TRBV7-9; CDR3 protein: CASSLHNEQFF
clone size: few; D gene: -; V gene: TRBV28; CDR3 protein: CASSLDQAYEQYF
clone size: -; D gene: TRBD1; V gene: TRBV20-1; CDR3 protein: CSAERQGADEQYF
clone size: many; D gene: TRBD2; V gene: TRBV5-6; CDR3 protein: CASSLRLAGVLYEQFF
clone size: many; D gene: TRBD2; V gene: TRBV6-2/TRBV6-3; CDR3 protein: CASSLTSGRAFESYNEQFF
clone size: many; D gene: -; V gene: TRBV7-6; CDR3 protein: CASSPGRPTETQYF
clone size: -; D gene: TRBD1; V gene: TRBV7-9; CDR3 protein: CASSRTGGYTEAFF
clone size: many; D gene: -; V gene: TRBV29-1; CDR3 protein: CSVGHGTAAKNIQYF
clone size: few; D gene: TRBD1; V gene: TRBV6-2/TRBV6-3; CDR3 protein: CASRPLTGNTEAFF
clone size: -; D gene: -; V gene: TRBV28; CDR3 protein: CASSFHRSSYNEQFF
clone size: few; D gene: TRBD1; V gene: TRBV18; CDR3 protein: CASSQEQGAGNIQYF
clone size: many; D gene: -; V gene: TRBV20-1; CDR3 protein: CSALVGASNQPQHF
clone size: many; D gene: -; V gene: TRBV3-1; CDR3 protein: CASSLEGGTYEQYF
clone size: many; D gene: -; V gene: TRBV18; CDR3 protein: CASSRGAQGEQYF
clone size: medium-sized; D gene: TRBD1; V gene: TRBV28; CDR3 protein: CASRSAGTGSTGELFF
clone size: many; D gene: -; V gene: TRBV20-1; CDR3 protein: CSARGRGGNEQYF
clone size: many; D gene: TRBD1; V gene: TRBV20-1; CDR3 protein: CSAPDRERPYEQYF
clone size: many; D gene: -; V gene: TRBV7-9; CDR3 protein: CASSRQEYEQYF
clone size: few; D gene: -; V gene: TRBV19; CDR3 protein: CASSIRTAGEQYF
clone size: -; D gene: TRBD1; V gene: TRBV7-7; CDR3 protein: CASSSGQTYEQYF
clone size: many; D gene: -; V gene: TRBV5-1; CDR3 protein: CASGSGSTDTQYF
clone size: -; D gene: TRBD1; V gene: TRBV12-3/TRBV12-4; CDR3 protein: CASSLRGQGRGITEAFF
clone size: many; D gene: -; V gene: TRBV27; CDR3 protein: CASSFRGETQYF
clone size: many; D gene: -; V gene: TRBV28; CDR3 protein: CASSPPLQGEKLFF
clone size: many; D gene: TRBD2; V gene: TRBV15; CDR3 protein: CATSRAEGTSGRSTYEQYF
clone size: -; D gene: TRBD1; V gene: TRBV12-3/TRBV12-4; CDR3 protein: CASSPRTGGMWSSNEAFF
clone size: -; D gene: -; V gene: TRBV29-1; CDR3 protein: CSVGSSPPEAFF
clone size: many; D gene: -; V gene: TRBV19; CDR3 protein: CASREFNEQFF
clone size: many; D gene: TRBD2; V gene: TRBV7-8; CDR3 protein: CASSLVGTSDSYEQYF
clone size: -; D gene: TRBD1; V gene: TRBV2; CDR3 protein: CASSGQGRYNSPLHF
clone size: many; D gene: TRBD1; V gene: TRBV12-3/TRBV12-4; CDR3 protein: CASSSYTGGGTEAFF